A selection of T cell receptor beta chains follows, all from one sample in a study of T cell responses to AZD1222 COVID-19 vaccine. Method: immunoSEQ multiplex PCR; TCRdb's copy keeps in-frame clones and lacks some. The sample carries approximately 170,000 clones, about 92% recorded once. Source: peripheral blood, taken on day 0 of AZD1222 vaccination. Every receptor here comes from an adult in good health. CDR3s include the opening cysteine and the closing phenylalanine or tryptophan. The D gene is left open where the match is weak. Some rows mark clone size as missing; the rest say once, few, many or name a class of expanded clone.

cdr3_aa cdr3_nt cdr3_length clone_size j_call v_call d_call
CASSLRESSGANVLTF TGCGCCAGCAGCTTGCGGGAGTCCTCTGGGGCCAACGTCCTGACTTTC 16 . TRBJ2-6 TRBV5-1 .
CASRPTRLPPYEQYF TGTGCCAGCAGACCGACTAGGCTACCTCCCTACGAGCAGTACTTC 15 . TRBJ2-7 TRBV6-5 .
CASSLGQNTGELFF TGTGCCAGCAGTTTGGGACAAAACACCGGGGAGCTGTTTTTT 14 . TRBJ2-2 TRBV27 .
CASSEYRGKPQHF TGTGCCAGCAGTGAGTACAGGGGCAAGCCCCAGCATTTT 13 . TRBJ1-5 TRBV28 TRBD1
CASRGWGGGATEAFF TGTGCCAGCCGCGGCTGGGGGGGAGGGGCCACTGAAGCTTTCTTT 15 . TRBJ1-1 TRBV9 .
CASSDWDRGLGDYGYTF TGTGCCAGCAGTGATTGGGACAGGGGGCTAGGAGACTATGGCTACACCTTC 17 . TRBJ1-2 TRBV2 TRBD1
CASSLDGLAGHQPQHF TGCGCCAGCAGCCTCGACGGACTCGCCGGCCATCAGCCCCAGCATTTT 16 . TRBJ1-5 TRBV5-1 .
CSARIRLSYTF TGCAGTGCTAGAATCAGACTGAGCTACACCTTC 11 . TRBJ1-2 TRBV20-1 .
CASSLASGGGETQYF TGTGCCAGCAGCTTAGCGAGCGGGGGCGGGGAGACCCAGTACTTC 15 . TRBJ2-5 TRBV7-2 TRBD2
CATNREGRGNTGELFF TGCGCCACCAACAGAGAGGGGCGGGGGAACACCGGGGAGCTGTTTTTT 16 . TRBJ2-2 TRBV5-1 .
CASSSFGDSYNEQFF TGCGCCAGCAGCTCCTTTGGGGACTCCTACAATGAGCAGTTCTTC 15 . TRBJ2-1 TRBV5-1 .
CSARAGYEQYF TGCAGTGCCCGCGCCGGCTACGAGCAGTACTTC 11 . TRBJ2-7 TRBV20-1 .
CASSPRVPGETQYF TGCGCCAGCAGCCCGCGGGTCCCTGGGGAGACCCAGTACTTC 14 . TRBJ2-5 TRBV4-1 .
CASSPELGGNQPQHF TGTGCCAGCTCGCCTGAGCTCGGGGGGAATCAGCCCCAGCATTTT 15 once TRBJ1-5 TRBV18 .
CASSFEVTRRDEQFF TGTGCCAGCAGTTTTGAAGTGACGAGGCGGGATGAGCAGTTCTTC 15 once TRBJ2-1 TRBV27 .